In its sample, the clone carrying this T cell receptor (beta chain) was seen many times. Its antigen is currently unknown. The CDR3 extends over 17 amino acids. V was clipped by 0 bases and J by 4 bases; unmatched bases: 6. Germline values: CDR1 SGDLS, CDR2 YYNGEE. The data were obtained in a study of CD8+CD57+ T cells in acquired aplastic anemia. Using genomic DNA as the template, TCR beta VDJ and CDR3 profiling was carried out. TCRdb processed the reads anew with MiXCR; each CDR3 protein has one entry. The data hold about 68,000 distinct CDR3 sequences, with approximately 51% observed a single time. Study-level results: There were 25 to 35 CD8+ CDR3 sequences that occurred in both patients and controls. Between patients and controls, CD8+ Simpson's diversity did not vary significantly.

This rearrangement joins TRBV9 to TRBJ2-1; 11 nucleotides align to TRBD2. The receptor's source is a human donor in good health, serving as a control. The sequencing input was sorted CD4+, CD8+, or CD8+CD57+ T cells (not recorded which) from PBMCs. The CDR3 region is CASSVEGTSGGYNEQFF. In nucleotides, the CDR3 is TGTGCCAGCAGCGTAGAAGGGACTAGCGGAGGTTACAATGAGCAGTTCTTC. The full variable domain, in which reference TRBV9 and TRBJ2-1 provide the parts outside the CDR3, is DSGVTQTPKHLITATGQRVTLRCSPRSGDLSVYWYQQSLDQGLQFLIQYYNGEERAKGNILERFSAQQFPDLHSELNLSSLELGDSALYFCASSVEGTSGGYNEQFFGPGTRLTVL.